The clone carrying this TCR beta chain was seen many times. Antigen specificity is unknown. The authors took PBMCs from 10 ml fresh peripheral blood. This sample stems from a study of T cells in Graves' hyperthyroidism and ophthalmopathy. V was cut by 6 bases and J by 5 bases, with 13 bases left in between. CDR1 SNHLY and CDR2 FYNNEI come from the germline V gene. This CDR3 is 13 amino acids long. Amplified regions were TCR beta CDR3 sequences from RNA transcripts. HTBI primers were employed in a first-round RT-PCR of the TCR CDR3. A single record per CDR3 protein comes from TCRdb applying MiXCR to the multiplex PCR reads. The sample lists around 800,000 distinct CDR3 sequences; about 38% were seen once. Study-level findings and limits: Most clonotypes that expanded in the thyroid above 0.001 also showed up in blood. With a median lead of about 6.9 months before onset, the model predicted ophthalmopathy. A model using 13 V-J features told ophthalmopathy apart from stable hyperthyroidism.

The TCR sequence derives from a man younger than 30 with Graves' hyperthyroidism. Sequenced: blood. The chain couples TRBV2 to TRBJ1-1, with D maybe TRBD1 (6 bases). Here the CDR3 DNA reads TGTGCCAGCAGGTTACAGGGAGGGACTGAAGCTTTCTTT. Translating gives CASRLQGGTEAFF. Filled out from reference TRBV2 and TRBJ1-1, the complete variable domain reads EPEVTQTPSHQVTQMGQEVILRCVPISNHLYFYWYRQILGQKVEFLVSFYNNEISEKSEIFDDQFSVERPDGSNFTLKIRSTKLEDSAMYFCASRLQGGTEAFFGQGTRLTVV.